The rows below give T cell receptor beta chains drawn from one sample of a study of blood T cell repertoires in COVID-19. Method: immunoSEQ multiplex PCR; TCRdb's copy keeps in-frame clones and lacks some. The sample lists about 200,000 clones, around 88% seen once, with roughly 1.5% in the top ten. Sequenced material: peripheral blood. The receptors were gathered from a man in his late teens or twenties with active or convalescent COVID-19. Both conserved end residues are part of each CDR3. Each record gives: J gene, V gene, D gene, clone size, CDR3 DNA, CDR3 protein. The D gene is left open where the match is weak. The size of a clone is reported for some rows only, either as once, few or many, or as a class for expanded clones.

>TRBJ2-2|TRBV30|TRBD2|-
TGTGCCTGGAGTGGACTAGCTCTTACCGGGGAGCTGTTTTTT
CAWSGLALTGELFF
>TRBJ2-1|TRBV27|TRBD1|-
TGTGCCAGCAGTTATGGGACAGGGGTAGGGTACAATGAGCAGTTCTTC
CASSYGTGVGYNEQFF
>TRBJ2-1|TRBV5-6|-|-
TGTGCCAGCAGGGCAGCGCCCTACTCCTACAATGAGCAGTTCTTC
CASRAAPYSYNEQFF
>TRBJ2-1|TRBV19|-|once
TGTGCCAGTAGTATAGGGACTGACGATGTGGGCGAGCAGTTCTTC
CASSIGTDDVGEQFF
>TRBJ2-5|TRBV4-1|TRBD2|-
TGCGCCAGCAGCCAAGTATTAGGGACTAGCGAGCAAGAGACCCAGTACTTC
CASSQVLGTSEQETQYF
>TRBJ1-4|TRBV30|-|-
TGTGCCTGGAGTGTATCCGGAACCCGGGGTGAAAAACTGTTTTTT
CAWSVSGTRGEKLFF
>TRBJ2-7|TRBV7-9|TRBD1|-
TGTGCCAGCAGCTTAGAATTTGGACAGGGGGACGAGCAGTACTTC
CASSLEFGQGDEQYF
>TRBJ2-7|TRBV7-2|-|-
TGTGCCAGCAGCTTAATGGCATCGGCGGGCTTCCCCTACGAGCAGTACTTC
CASSLMASAGFPYEQYF
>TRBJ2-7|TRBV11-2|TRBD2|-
TGTGCCAGCAGCTTAGGCCCTAGCGGGACAGACGAGCAGTACTTC
CASSLGPSGTDEQYF
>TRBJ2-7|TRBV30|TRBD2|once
TGTGCCTGGAACTTAGCGGGAGTCTACGAGCAGTACTTC
CAWNLAGVYEQYF
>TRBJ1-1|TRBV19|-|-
TGTGCCAGGGAAACTAAGGTGAAAGCTTTCTTT
CARETKVKAFF
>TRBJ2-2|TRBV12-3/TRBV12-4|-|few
TGTGCCAGCAGACCGGACACCGGGGAGCTGTTTTTT
CASRPDTGELFF
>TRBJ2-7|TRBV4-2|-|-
TGTGCCAGCAGCCATGGAAGGGGGGGAACCGACGAGCAGTACTTC
CASSHGRGGTDEQYF
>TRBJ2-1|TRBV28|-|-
TGTGCCAGCAAAAAAGGGAGCTCCTACAATGAGCAGTTCTTC
CASKKGSSYNEQFF
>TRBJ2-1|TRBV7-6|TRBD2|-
TGTGCCAGCAGCTTAGCGGGACTAGCGGGAGTTGATGAGCAGTTCTTC
CASSLAGLAGVDEQFF
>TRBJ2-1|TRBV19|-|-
TGTGCCAGTAGTGCCACCGGGGAGCCCTACAATGAGCAGTTCTTC
CASSATGEPYNEQFF
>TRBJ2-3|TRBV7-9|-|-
TGTGCCAGCACCGTCAGGAGTGCTGCGGGTACCTTT
CASTVRSAAGTF
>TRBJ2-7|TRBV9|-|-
TGTGCCAGCAGCGCGGCCAGCGCAGCCTACGAGCAGTACTTC
CASSAASAAYEQYF
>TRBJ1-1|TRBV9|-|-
TGTGCCAGCAGCGTAGAACCGGGAAGGGACACTGAAGCTTTCTTT
CASSVEPGRDTEAFF
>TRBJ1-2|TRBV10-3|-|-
TGTGCCACCCAAATGGAGGTTTCGGCTGGCTACACCTTC
CATQMEVSAGYTF
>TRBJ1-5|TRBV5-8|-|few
TGTGCCAGCAGCCTGACCGGGAATCAGCCCCAGCATTTT
CASSLTGNQPQHF
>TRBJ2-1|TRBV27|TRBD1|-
TGTGCCAACCATCGTGAGGACAGGGTGGATGAGCAGTTCTTC
CANHREDRVDEQFF
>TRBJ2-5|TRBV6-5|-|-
TGTGCCAGCAGTTACAGGGGGGGAGAACAAGAGACCCAGTACTTC
CASSYRGGEQETQYF
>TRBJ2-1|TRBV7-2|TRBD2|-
TGTGCCAGCAGCCCTAGCGGGAGGGGAAATGAGCAGTTCTTC
CASSPSGRGNEQFF
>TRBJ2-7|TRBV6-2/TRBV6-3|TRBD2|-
TGTGCCAGCAGCCATAATACTCGGACTAGCGGGATCCTTAGATACGAGCAGTACTTC
CASSHNTRTSGILRYEQYF
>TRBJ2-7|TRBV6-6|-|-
TGTGCCAGCAGTTACACGGTCTACGAGCAGTACTTC
CASSYTVYEQYF
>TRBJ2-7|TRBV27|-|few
TGTGCCAGCAGCGATCTGCAGGTTGAGTACGAGCAGTACTTC
CASSDLQVEYEQYF
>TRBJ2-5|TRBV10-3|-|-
TGTGCCATCAGTGAGGCAGGGATGGTCCAGTACTTC
CAISEAGMVQYF